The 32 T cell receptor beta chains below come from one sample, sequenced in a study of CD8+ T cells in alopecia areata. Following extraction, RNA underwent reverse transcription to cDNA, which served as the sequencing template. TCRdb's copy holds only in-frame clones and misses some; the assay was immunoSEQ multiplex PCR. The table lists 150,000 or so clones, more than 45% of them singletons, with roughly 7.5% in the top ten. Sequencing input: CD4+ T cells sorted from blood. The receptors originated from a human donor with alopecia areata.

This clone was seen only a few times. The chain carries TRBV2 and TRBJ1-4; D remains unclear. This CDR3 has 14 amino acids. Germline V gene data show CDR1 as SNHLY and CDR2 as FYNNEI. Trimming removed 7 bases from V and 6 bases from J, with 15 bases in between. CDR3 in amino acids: CASIFGRLDEKLFF. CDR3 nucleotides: TGTGCCAGCATCTTTGGCAGGTTGGATGAAAAACTGTTTTTT. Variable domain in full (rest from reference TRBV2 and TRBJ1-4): EPEVTQTPSHQVTQMGQEVILRCVPISNHLYFYWYRQILGQKVEFLVSFYNNEISEKSEIFDDQFSVERPDGSNFTLKIRSTKLEDSAMYFCASIFGRLDEKLFFGSGTQLSVL.

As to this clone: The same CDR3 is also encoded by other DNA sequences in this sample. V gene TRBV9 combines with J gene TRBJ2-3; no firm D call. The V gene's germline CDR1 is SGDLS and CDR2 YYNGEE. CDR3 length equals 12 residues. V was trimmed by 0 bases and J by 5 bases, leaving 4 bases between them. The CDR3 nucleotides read TGTGCCAGCAGCGTAGTTGGAGATACGCAGTATTTT. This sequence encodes CASSVVGDTQYF.

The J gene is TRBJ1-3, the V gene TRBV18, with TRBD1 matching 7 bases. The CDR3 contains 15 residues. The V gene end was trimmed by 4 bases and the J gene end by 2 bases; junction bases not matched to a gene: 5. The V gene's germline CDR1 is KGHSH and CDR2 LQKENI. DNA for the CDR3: TGTGCCAGCTCACGGGACAGTGGCCCTGGAAACACCATATATTTT. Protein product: CASSRDSGPGNTIYF.

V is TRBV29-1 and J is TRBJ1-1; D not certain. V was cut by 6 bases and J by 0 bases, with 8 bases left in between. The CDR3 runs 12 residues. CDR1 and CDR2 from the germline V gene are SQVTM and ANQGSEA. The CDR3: CSVHGMNTEAFF. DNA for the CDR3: TGCAGCGTCCACGGCATGAACACTGAAGCTTTCTTT.

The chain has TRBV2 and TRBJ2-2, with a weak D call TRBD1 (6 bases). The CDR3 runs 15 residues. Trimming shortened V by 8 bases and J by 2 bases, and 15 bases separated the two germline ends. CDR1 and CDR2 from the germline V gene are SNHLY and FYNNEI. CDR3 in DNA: TGTGCCAGCGGGAGCCGGGACACTAACACCGGGGAGCTGTTTTTT. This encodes CASGSRDTNTGELFF. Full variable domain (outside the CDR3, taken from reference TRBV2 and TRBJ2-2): EPEVTQTPSHQVTQMGQEVILRCVPISNHLYFYWYRQILGQKVEFLVSFYNNEISEKSEIFDDQFSVERPDGSNFTLKIRSTKLEDSAMYFCASGSRDTNTGELFFGEGSRLTVL.

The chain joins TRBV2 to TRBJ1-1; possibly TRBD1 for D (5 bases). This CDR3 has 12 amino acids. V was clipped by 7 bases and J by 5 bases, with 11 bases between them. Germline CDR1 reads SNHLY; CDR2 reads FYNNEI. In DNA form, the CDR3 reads TGTGCCAGCATGTCGACAGCTACTGAAGCTTTCTTT. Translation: CASMSTATEAFF.

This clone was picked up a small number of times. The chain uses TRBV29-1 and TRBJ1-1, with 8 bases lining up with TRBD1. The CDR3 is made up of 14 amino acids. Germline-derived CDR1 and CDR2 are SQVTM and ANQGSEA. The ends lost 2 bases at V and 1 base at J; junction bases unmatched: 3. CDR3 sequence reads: CSVEQQGGNTEAFF. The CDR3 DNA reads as TGCAGCGTTGAACAACAGGGGGGGAACACTGAAGCTTTCTTT.

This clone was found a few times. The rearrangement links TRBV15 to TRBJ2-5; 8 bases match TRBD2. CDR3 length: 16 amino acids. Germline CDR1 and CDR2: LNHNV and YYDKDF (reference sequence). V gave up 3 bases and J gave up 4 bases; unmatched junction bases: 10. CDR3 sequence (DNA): TGTGCCACCAGCAGTGCCGGGAGGGCCATGCGAGAGACCCAGTACTTC. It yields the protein CATSSAGRAMRETQYF.

In DNA, the CDR3 is TGTGCCAGCAGCTCGACAACAGGGCTGGCTGAAGCTTTCTTT. It is translated as CASSSTTGLAEAFF. This rearrangement joins TRBV13 to TRBJ1-1; maybe TRBD1 (6 bases). The CDR3 has 14 amino acids. Trimming removed 4 bases from V and 6 bases from J, with 15 bases in between. The germline gives CDR1 PRHDT, CDR2 FYEKMQ (reference sequence).

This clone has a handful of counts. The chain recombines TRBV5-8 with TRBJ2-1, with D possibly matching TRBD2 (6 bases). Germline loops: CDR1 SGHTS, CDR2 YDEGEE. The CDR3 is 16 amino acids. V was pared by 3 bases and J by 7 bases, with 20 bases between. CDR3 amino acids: CASSWESPSEWNEQFF. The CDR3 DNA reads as TGTGCCAGCAGCTGGGAGTCTCCTAGCGAGTGGAATGAGCAGTTCTTC.

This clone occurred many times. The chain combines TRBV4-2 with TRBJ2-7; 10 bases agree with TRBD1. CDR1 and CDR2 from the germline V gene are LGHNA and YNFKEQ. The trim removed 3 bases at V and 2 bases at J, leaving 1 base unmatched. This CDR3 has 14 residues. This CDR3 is CASSQGQGTYEQYF. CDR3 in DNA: TGTGCCAGCAGCCAGGGACAGGGGACCTACGAGCAGTACTTC.

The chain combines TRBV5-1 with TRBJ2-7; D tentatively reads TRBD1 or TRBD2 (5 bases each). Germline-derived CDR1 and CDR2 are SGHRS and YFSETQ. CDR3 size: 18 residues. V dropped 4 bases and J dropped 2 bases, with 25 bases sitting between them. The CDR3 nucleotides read TGCGCCAGCAGCCCCACGGCTGACAGTAAAAGAGGGGCCTACGAGCAGTACTTC. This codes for CASSPTADSKRGAYEQYF. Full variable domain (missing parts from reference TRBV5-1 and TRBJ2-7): KAGVTQTPRYLIKTRGQQVTLSCSPISGHRSVSWYQQTPGQGLQFLFEYFSETQRNKGNFPGRFSGRQFSNSRSEMNVSTLELGDSALYLCASSPTADSKRGAYEQYFGPGTRLTVT.

This CDR3 reads CASSLVTPRGNQPQHF. The CDR3, as DNA: TGTGCCAGCAGCTTAGTAACCCCACGGGGAAATCAGCCCCAGCATTTT. The chain joins TRBV7-8 to TRBJ1-5, with D hard to call. V shed 1 base and J shed 4 bases, with 14 bases lying between them. There are 16 residues in the CDR3. CDR1 is SGHVS and CDR2 is FQNEAQ in the germline V gene.

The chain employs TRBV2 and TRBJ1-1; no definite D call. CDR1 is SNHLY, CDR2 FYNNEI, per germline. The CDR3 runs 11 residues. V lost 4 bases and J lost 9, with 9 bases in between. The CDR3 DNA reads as TGTGCCAGCAGTGTCTTTACCCAAGCTTTCTTT. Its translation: CASSVFTQAFF.

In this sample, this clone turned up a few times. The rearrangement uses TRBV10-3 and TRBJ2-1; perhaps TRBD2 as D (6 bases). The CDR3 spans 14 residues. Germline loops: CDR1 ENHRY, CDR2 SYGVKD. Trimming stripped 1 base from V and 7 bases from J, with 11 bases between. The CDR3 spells CAISEWTGRNEQFF. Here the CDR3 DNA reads TGTGCCATCAGTGAGTGGACCGGGAGAAATGAGCAGTTCTTC.

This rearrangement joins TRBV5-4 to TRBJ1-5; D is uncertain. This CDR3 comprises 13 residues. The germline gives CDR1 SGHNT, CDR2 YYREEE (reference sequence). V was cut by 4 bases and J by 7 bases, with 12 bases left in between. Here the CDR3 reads CASSTDPNQPQHF. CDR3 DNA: TGTGCCAGCAGCACGGACCCGAACCAGCCCCAGCATTTT.

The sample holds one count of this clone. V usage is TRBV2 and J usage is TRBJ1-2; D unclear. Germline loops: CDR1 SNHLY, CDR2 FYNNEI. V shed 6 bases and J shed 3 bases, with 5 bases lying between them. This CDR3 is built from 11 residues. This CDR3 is CASRADYGYTF. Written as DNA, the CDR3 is TGTGCCAGCAGGGCTGACTATGGCTACACCTTC.

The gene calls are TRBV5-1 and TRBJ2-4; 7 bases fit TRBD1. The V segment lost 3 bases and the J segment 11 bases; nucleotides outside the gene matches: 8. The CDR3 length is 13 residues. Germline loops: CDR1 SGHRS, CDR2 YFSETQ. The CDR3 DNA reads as TGCGCCAGCAGCTCCTACAGACAGGGCCTTCAGTACTTC. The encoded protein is CASSSYRQGLQYF. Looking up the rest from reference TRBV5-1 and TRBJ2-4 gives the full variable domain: KAGVTQTPRYLIKTRGQQVTLSCSPISGHRSVSWYQQTPGQGLQFLFEYFSETQRNKGNFPGRFSGRQFSNSRSEMNVSTLELGDSALYLCASSSYRQGLQYFGAGTRLSVL.

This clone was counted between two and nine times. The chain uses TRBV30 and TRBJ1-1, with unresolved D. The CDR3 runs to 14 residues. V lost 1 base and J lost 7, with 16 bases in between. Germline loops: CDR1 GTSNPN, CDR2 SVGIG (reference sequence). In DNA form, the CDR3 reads TGTGCCTGGAGTGGACCCCAGGTGTCGGGTGAAGCTTTCTTT. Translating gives CAWSGPQVSGEAFF.

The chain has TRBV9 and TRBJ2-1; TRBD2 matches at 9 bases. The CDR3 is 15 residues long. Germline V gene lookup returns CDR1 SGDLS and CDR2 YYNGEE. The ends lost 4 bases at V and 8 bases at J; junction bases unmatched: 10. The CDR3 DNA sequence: TGTGCCAGCAGCCCATTAGCGGGAGTGGGTCATGAGCAGTTCTTC. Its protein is CASSPLAGVGHEQFF.

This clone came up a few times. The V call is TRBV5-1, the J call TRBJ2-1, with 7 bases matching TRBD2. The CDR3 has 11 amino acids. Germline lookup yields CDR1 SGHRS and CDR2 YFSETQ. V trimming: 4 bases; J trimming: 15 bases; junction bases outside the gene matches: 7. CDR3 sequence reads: CASSAGALVFF. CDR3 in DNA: TGCGCCAGCAGCGCGGGAGCTTTAGTGTTCTTC.

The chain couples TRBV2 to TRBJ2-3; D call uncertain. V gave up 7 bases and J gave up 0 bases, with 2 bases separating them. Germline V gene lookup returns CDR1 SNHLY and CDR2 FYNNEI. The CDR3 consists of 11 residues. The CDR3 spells CASMSTDTQYF. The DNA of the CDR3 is TGTGCCAGCATGAGCACAGATACGCAGTATTTT.

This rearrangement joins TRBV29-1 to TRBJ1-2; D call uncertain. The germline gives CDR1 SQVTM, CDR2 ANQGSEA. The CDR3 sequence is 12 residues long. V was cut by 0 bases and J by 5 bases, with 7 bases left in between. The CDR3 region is CSVEESLYGYTF. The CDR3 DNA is TGCAGCGTTGAAGAATCACTTTATGGCTACACCTTC. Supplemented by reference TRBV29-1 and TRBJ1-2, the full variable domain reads SAVISQKPSRDICQRGTSLTIQCQVDSQVTMMFWYRQQPGQSLTLIATANQGSEATYESGFVIDKFPISRPNLTFSTLTVSNMSPEDSSIYLCSVEESLYGYTFGSGTRLTVV.

Here the CDR3 DNA reads TGCGCCAGCAGCCAAGATTTTGTTAAAGCTTTCTTT. It yields the protein CASSQDFVKAFF. The chain couples TRBV4-1 to TRBJ1-1; unclear D gene. V shed 0 bases and J shed 9 bases, with 8 bases lying between them. Germline CDR1 and CDR2: MGHRA and YSYEKL. The CDR3 is 12 residues long.

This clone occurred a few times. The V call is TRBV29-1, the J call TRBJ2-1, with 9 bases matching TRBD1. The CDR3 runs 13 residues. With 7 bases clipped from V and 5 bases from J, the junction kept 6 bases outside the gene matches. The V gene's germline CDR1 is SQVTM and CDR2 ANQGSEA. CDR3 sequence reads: CSGGQGFNNEQFF. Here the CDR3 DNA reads TGCAGCGGGGGACAGGGTTTTAACAATGAGCAGTTCTTC.

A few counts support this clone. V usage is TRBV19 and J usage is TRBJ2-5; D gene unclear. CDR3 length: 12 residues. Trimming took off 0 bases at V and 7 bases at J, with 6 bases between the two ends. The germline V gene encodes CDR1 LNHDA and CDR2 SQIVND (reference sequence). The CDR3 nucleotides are TGTGCCAGTAGTATAGATCCGAGGACCCAGTACTTC. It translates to CASSIDPRTQYF. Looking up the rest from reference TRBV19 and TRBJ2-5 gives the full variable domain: DGGITQSPKYLFRKEGQNVTLSCEQNLNHDAMYWYRQDPGQGLRLIYYSQIVNDFQKGDIAEGYSVSREKKESFPLTVTSAQKNPTAFYLCASSIDPRTQYFGPGTRLLVL.

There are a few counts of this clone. In DNA, the CDR3 is TGCAGCGTTGTCGGGGGGGAGCAGTACTTC. It translates to CSVVGGEQYF. This chain uses TRBV29-1 with TRBJ2-7, with 7 nucleotides matching TRBD2. Germline assignment: CDR1 SQVTM and CDR2 ANQGSEA. The CDR3 runs to 10 residues. Trimming cost V 4 bases and J 7 bases; bases outside gene matches: 1.

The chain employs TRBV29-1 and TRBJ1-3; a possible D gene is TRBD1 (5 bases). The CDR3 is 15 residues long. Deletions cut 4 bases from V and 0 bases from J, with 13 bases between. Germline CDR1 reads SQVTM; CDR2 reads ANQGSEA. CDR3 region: CSVGYGGTSGNTIYF. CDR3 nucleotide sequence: TGCAGCGTTGGGTATGGGGGGACCTCTGGAAACACCATATATTTT.

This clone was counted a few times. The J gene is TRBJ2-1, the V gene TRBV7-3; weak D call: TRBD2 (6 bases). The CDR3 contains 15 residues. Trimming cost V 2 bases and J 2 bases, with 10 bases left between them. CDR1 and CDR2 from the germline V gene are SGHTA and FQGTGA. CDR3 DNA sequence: TGTGCCAGCAGCTTAGACGGGAGTCCCTACAATGAGCAGTTCTTC. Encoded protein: CASSLDGSPYNEQFF.

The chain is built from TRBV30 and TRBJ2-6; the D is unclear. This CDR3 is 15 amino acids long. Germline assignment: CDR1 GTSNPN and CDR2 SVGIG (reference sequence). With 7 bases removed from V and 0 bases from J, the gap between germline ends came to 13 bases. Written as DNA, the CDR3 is TGTGCCTCCTCCTCATCGAGCTCTGGGGCCAACGTCCTGACTTTC. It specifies CASSSSSSGANVLTF.

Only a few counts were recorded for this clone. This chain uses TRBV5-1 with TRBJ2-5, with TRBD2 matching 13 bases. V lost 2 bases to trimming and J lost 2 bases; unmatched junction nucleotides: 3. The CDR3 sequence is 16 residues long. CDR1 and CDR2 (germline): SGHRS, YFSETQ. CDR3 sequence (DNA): TGCGCCAGCAGCTTACCGGGACTAGCGGGGCAAGAGACCCAGTACTTC. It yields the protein CASSLPGLAGQETQYF.

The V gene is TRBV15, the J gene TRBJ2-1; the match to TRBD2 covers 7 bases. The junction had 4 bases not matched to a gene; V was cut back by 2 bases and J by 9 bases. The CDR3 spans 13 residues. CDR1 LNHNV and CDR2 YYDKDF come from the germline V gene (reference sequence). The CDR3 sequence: CATSRWGGFEQFF. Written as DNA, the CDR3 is TGTGCCACCAGCAGATGGGGGGGTTTTGAGCAGTTCTTC.